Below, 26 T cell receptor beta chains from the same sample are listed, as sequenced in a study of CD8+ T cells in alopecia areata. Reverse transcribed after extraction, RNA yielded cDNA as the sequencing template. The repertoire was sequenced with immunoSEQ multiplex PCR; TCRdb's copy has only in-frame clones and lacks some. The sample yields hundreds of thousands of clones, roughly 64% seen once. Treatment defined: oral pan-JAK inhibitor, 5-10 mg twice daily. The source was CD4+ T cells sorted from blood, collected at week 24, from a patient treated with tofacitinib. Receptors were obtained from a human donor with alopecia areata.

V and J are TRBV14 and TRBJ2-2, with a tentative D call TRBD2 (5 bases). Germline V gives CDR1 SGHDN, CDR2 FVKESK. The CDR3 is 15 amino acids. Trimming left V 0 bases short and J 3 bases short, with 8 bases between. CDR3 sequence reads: CASSQDRTDTGELFF. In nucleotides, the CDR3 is TGTGCCAGCAGCCAAGATCGGACTGACACCGGGGAGCTGTTTTTT. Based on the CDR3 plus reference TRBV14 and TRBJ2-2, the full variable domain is EAGVTQFPSHSVIEKGQTVTLRCDPISGHDNLYWYRRVMGKEIKFLLHFVKESKQDESGMPNNRFLAERTGGTYSTLKVQPAELEDSGVYFCASSQDRTDTGELFFGEGSRLTVL.

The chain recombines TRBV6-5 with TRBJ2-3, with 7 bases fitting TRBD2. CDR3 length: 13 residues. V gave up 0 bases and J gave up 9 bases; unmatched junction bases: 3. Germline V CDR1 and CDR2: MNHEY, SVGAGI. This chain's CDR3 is CASSYSAGDTQYF. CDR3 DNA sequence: TGTGCCAGCAGTTACTCGGCGGGGGACACGCAGTATTTT.

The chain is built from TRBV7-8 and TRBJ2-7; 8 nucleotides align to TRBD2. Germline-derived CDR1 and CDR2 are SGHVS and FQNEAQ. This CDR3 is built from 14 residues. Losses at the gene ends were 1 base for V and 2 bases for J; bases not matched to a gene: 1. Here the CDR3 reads CASSLDGGAYEQYF. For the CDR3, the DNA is TGTGCCAGCAGCTTAGACGGGGGGGCCTACGAGCAGTACTTC. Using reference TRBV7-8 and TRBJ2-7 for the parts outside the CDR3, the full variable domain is GAGVSQSPRYKVAKRGQDVALRCDPISGHVSLFWYQQALGQGPEFLTYFQNEAQLDKSGLPSDRFFAERPEGSVSTLKIQRTQQEDSAVYLCASSLDGGAYEQYFGPGTRLTVT.

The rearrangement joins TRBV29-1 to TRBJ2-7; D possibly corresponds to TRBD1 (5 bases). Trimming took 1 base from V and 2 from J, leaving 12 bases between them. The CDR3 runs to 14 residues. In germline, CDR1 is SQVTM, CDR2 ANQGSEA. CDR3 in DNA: TGCAGCGTTGAAGGACTTGACAGACCCTACGAGCAGTACTTC. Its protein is CSVEGLDRPYEQYF.

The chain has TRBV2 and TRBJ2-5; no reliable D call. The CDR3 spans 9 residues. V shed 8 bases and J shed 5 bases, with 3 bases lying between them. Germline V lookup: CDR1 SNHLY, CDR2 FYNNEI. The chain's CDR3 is CASGETQYF. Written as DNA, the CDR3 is TGTGCCAGCGGGGAGACCCAGTACTTC.

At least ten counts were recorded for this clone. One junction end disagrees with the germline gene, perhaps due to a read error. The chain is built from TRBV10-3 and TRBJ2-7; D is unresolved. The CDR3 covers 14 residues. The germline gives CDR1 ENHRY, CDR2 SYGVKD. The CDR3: CAITETPSSYEQYF. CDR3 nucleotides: TGTGCCATCACTGAGACTCCGAGCTCCTACGAGCAGTACTTC.

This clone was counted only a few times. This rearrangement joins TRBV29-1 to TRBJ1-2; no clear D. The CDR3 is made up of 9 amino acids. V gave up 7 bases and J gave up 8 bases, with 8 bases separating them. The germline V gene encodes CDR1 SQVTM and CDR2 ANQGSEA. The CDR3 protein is CSGGPGYTF. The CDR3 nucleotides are TGCAGCGGCGGCCCGGGCTACACCTTC.

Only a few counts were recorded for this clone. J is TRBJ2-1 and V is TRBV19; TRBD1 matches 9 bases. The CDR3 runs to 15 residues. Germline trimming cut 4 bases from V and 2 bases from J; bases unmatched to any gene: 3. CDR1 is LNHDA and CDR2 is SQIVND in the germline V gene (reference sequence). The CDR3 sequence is CASSRDRVAYNEQFF. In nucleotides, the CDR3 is TGTGCCAGTAGTAGGGACAGGGTGGCCTACAATGAGCAGTTCTTC.

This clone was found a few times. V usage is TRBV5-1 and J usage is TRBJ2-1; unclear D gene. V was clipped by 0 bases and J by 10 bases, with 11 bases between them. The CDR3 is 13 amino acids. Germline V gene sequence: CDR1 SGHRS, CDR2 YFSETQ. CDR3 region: CASSLDRLKEQFF. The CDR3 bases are TGCGCCAGCAGCTTGGATCGCCTCAAGGAGCAGTTCTTC.

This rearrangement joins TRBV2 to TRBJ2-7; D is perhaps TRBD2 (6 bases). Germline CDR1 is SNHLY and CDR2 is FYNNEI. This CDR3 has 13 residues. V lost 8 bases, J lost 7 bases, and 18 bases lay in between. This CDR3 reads CASSEDYAGEQYF. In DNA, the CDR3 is TGTGCCAGCTCAGAGGACTATGCGGGTGAGCAGTACTTC.

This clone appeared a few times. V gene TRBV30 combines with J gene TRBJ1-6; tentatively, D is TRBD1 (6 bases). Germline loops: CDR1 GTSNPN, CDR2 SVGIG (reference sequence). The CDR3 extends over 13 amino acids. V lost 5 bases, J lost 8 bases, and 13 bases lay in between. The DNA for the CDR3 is TGTGCCTGGGGGAGGGGGAGGCATTCACCCCTCCACTTT. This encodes CAWGRGRHSPLHF.

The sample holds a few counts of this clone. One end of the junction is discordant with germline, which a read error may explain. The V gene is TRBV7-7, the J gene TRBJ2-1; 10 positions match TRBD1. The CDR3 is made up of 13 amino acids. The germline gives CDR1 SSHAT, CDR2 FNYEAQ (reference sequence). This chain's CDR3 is CASSKDRGNEQFF. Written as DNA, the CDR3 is TGTGCTAGCAGCAAGGACAGGGGGAATGAGCAGTTCTTC.

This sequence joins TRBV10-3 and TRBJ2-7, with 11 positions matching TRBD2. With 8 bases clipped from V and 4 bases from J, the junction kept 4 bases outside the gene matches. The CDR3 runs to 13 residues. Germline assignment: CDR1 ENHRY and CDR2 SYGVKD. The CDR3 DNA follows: TGTGCCATCTCCGCTAGCGGGGGGTACGAGCAGTACTTC. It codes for CAISASGGYEQYF.

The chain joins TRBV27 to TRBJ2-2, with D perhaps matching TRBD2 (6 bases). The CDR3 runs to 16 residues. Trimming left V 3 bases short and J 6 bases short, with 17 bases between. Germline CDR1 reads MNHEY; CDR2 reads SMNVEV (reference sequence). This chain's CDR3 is CASSFSGTLSSGELFF. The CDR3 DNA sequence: TGTGCCAGCAGTTTCTCCGGGACTCTATCTTCCGGGGAGCTGTTTTTT.

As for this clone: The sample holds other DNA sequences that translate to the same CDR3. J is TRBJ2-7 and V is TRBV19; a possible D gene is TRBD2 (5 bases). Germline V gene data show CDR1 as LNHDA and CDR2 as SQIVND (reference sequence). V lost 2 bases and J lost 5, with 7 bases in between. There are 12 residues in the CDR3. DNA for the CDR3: TGTGCCAGTAGTATAAGCGGCAACGAGCAGTACTTC. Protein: CASSISGNEQYF.

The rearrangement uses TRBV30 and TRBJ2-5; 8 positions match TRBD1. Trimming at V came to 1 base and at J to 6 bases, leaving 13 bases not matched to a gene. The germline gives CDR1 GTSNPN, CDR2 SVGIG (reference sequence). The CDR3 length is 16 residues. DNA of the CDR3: TGTGCCTGGAGTGCATCACCCAGGGGGCCGGGGAAGACCCAGTACTTC. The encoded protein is CAWSASPRGPGKTQYF.

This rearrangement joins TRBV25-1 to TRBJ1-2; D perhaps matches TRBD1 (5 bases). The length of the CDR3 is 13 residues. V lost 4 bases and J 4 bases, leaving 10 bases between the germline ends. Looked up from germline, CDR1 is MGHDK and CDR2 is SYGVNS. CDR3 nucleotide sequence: TGTGCCAGCAGTGCCGAGGGGTCCTATGGCTACACCTTC. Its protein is CASSAEGSYGYTF.

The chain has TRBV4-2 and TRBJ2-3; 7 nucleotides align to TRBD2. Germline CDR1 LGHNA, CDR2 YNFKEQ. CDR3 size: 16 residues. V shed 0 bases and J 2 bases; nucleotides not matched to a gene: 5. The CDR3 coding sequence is TGTGCCAGCAGCCAAGATCAGGGAGGGTACACAGATACGCAGTATTTT. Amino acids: CASSQDQGGYTDTQYF.

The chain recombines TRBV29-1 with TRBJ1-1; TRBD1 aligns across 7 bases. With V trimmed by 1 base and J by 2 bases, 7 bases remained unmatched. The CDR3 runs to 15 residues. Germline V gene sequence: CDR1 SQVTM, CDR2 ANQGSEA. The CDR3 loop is CSVEAPTGVNTEAFF. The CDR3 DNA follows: TGCAGCGTTGAAGCCCCAACAGGGGTAAACACTGAAGCTTTCTTT.

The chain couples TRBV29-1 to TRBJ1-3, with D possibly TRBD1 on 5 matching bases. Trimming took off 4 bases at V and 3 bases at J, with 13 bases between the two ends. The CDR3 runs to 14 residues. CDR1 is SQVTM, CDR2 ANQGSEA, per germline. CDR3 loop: CSVGSAGRGNTIYF. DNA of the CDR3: TGCAGCGTTGGGTCGGCGGGGCGTGGAAACACCATATATTTT.

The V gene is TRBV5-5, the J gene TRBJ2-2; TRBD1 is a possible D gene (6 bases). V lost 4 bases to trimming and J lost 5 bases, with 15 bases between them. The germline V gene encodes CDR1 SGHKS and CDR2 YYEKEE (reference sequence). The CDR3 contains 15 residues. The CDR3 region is CASSLSGTQTGELFF. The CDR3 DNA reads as TGTGCCAGCAGCCTATCCGGGACACAGACCGGGGAGCTGTTTTTT.

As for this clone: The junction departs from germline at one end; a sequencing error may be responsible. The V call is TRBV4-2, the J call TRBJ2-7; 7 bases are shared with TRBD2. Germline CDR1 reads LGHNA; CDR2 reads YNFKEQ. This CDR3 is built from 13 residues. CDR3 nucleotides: TGTGCCAGCAGCCAAGATCCCGGGGAGGGCCCCGCCTTC. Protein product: CASSQDPGEGPAF.

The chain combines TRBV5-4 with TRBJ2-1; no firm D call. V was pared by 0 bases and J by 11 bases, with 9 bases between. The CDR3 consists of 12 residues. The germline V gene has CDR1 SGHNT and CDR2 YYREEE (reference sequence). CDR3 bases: TGTGCCAGCAGCTTGGATGGCCGGAAGCAGTTCTTC. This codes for CASSLDGRKQFF.

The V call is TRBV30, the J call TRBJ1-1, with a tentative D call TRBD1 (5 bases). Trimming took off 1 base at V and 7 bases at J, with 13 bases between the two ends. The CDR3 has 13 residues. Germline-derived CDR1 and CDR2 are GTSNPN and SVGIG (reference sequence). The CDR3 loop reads CAWSGGREGEAFF. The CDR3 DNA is TGTGCCTGGAGTGGCGGCAGGGAGGGTGAAGCTTTCTTT.

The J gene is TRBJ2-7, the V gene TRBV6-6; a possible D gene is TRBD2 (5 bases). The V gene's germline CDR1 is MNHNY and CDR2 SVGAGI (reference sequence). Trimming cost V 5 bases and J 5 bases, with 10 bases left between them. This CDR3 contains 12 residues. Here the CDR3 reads CASSPGYDEQYF. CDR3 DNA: TGTGCCAGCAGTCCGGGGTATGACGAGCAGTACTTC.

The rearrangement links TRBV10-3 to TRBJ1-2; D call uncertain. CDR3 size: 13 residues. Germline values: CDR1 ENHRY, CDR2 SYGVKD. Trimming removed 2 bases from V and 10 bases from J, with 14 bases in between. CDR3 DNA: TGTGCCATCAGTGAGACGGGGAGGGATTACTACACCTTC. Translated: CAISETGRDYYTF.